Listed below are T cell receptor beta chains from one sample, sequenced in a study of T cell changes during pregnancy in multiple sclerosis. Here immunoSEQ multiplex PCR was the method, and the copy in TCRdb shows in-frame clones only, minus some. The sample lists tens of thousands of clones; around 93% were seen once. The source material was CD8+ T cells from peripheral blood mononuclear cells, sampled after pregnancy. Receptors were obtained from a female donor with multiple sclerosis, enrolled in a pregnancy study. Each CDR3 is given with its conserved first and last residue. D genes are given only for firm matches. Clone size is stated in some rows and not others, as once, few, many or a class when expanded.

len,v_gene,abundance,j_gene,d_gene,CDR3aa,CDR3nt
14,TRBV5-4,-,TRBJ2-1,TRBD2,CASSWTSGDNEQFF,TGTGCCAGCAGCTGGACTAGCGGGGACAATGAGCAGTTCTTC
11,TRBV5-1,-,TRBJ1-2,TRBD1,CASSQDRVYTF,TGCGCCAGCAGCCAAGACAGGGTCTACACCTTC
16,TRBV7-9,-,TRBJ2-1,-,CASSLNVDSYYNEQFF,TGTGCCAGCAGCTTGAATGTGGACAGCTACTACAATGAGCAGTTCTTC
15,TRBV27,-,TRBJ2-2,-,CASQLGTPLTGELFF,TGTGCCAGTCAGCTCGGGACTCCTTTAACCGGGGAGCTGTTTTTT
12,TRBV2,-,TRBJ1-1,-,CASRGQNTEAFF,TGTGCCAGCAGGGGACAGAACACTGAAGCTTTCTTT
17,TRBV11-2,-,TRBJ2-7,TRBD2,CASSSVETSAELWWQYF,TGTGCCAGCAGCTCGGTCGAGACTAGCGCGGAGCTCTGGTGGCAGTACTTC
16,TRBV2,-,TRBJ2-3,TRBD2,CASSRRAGSYGDTQYF,TGTGCCAGCAGTCGAAGAGCGGGAAGCTACGGAGATACGCAGTATTTT
13,TRBV7-9,-,TRBJ2-6,-,CASSSSSLNVLTF,TGTGCCAGCAGCTCCTCTAGTCTCAACGTCCTGACTTTC
15,TRBV10-3,-,TRBJ2-2,-,CAISDGQRNTGELFF,TGTGCCATCAGTGATGGGCAGAGGAACACCGGGGAGCTGTTTTTT
12,TRBV4-1,-,TRBJ2-1,-,CASSWAVDEQFF,TGCGCCAGCAGCTGGGCCGTAGATGAGCAGTTCTTC
16,TRBV18,-,TRBJ1-5,TRBD1,CASSTEGAYSNQPQHF,TGTGCCAGCTCAACGGAGGGGGCCTATAGCAATCAGCCCCAGCATTTT
11,TRBV27,-,TRBJ2-7,-,CASGSPYEQYF,TGTGCCAGCGGCTCTCCTTACGAGCAGTACTTC
16,TRBV7-2,-,TRBJ2-5,TRBD1,CASTGFTGDLGETQYF,TGTGCCAGCACGGGGTTTACAGGGGACCTAGGGGAGACCCAGTACTTC
16,TRBV4-1,-,TRBJ2-7,TRBD1,CASTRSFGQGEHEQYF,TGCGCCAGCACCCGGAGCTTTGGGCAGGGGGAGCACGAGCAGTACTTC
14,TRBV27,-,TRBJ2-1,-,CASSFNGALNEQFF,TGTGCCAGCAGTTTTAATGGGGCCCTCAATGAGCAGTTCTTC
16,TRBV2,-,TRBJ2-6,-,CASSEARGGGANVLTF,TGTGCCAGCAGTGAAGCGCGAGGAGGTGGGGCCAACGTCCTGACTTTC
15,TRBV4-1,-,TRBJ1-4,-,CASSQDNSINEKLFF,TGCGCCAGCAGCCAAGATAACAGCATTAATGAAAAACTGTTTTTT
15,TRBV27,-,TRBJ1-2,-,CASSYGGGRDYGYTF,TGTGCCAGCAGCTACGGGGGGGGGAGGGACTATGGCTACACCTTC
14,TRBV13,-,TRBJ1-5,-,CASSLGGQYQPQHF,TGTGCCAGCAGCTTAGGCGGACAGTATCAGCCCCAGCATTTT
19,TRBV16,-,TRBJ1-6,TRBD1,CASSQSRAIPGQSNSPLHF,TGTGCCAGCAGCCAATCTCGGGCAATACCGGGACAGTCTAATTCACCCCTCCACTTT
17,TRBV27,-,TRBJ2-1,-,CASNTLGASVNNNEQFF,TGTGCCAGCAATACCCTAGGGGCTAGCGTAAATAACAATGAGCAGTTCTTC
15,TRBV5-1,-,TRBJ2-7,-,CASSVGHTSSYEQYF,TGCGCCAGCAGCGTCGGACATACGTCCTCCTACGAGCAGTACTTC
15,TRBV6-1,few,TRBJ1-6,-,CASSASGSYNSPLHF,TGTGCCAGCAGCGCTTCGGGCTCCTATAATTCACCCCTCCACTTT
14,TRBV19,-,TRBJ2-1,TRBD2,CASSLAGANNEQFF,TGTGCCAGTAGTCTAGCGGGAGCGAACAATGAGCAGTTCTTC
17,TRBV7-2,-,TRBJ1-6,TRBD1,CASSFRQGATDNSPLHF,TGTGCCAGCAGCTTCCGACAGGGGGCGACCGATAATTCACCCCTCCACTTT
14,TRBV7-3,once,TRBJ2-1,TRBD2,CASSLMGGSNEQFF,TGTGCCAGCAGCTTAATGGGGGGGTCCAATGAGCAGTTCTTC
15,TRBV10-2,-,TRBJ2-7,-,CASSMEVAANYEQYF,TGCGCCAGCAGCATGGAGGTGGCGGCCAACTACGAGCAGTACTTC
14,TRBV9,-,TRBJ1-2,-,CASSSTRGYYGYTF,TGTGCCAGCAGCTCAACCCGGGGGTACTATGGCTACACCTTC
15,TRBV7-8,-,TRBJ1-5,-,CASSLSRGAIQPQHF,TGTGCCAGCAGCTTAAGCAGGGGAGCAATTCAGCCCCAGCATTTT
17,TRBV9,-,TRBJ2-3,TRBD1,CASSVLGQGPSTDTQYF,TGTGCCAGCAGCGTCCTAGGACAGGGGCCCTCCACAGATACGCAGTATTTT
15,TRBV6-5,-,TRBJ2-1,TRBD2,CASSWSGDSYNEQFF,TGTGCCAGCAGTTGGAGCGGGGACTCCTACAATGAGCAGTTCTTC
14,TRBV10-3,-,TRBJ2-5,-,CAISEAGSEETQYF,TGTGCCATCAGTGAGGCTGGTAGCGAAGAGACCCAGTACTTC
9,TRBV6-1,-,TRBJ2-5,-,CAGGETQYF,TGTGCCGGCGGGGAGACCCAGTACTTC
14,TRBV10-1,-,TRBJ2-7,-,CASSPGTWLYEQYF,TGCGCCAGCAGTCCAGGGACATGGCTCTACGAGCAGTACTTC
17,TRBV30,-,TRBJ1-6,-,CAWTERRRISYNSPLHF,TGTGCCTGGACGGAGCGACGGAGGATTTCCTATAATTCACCCCTCCACTTT
14,TRBV7-9,-,TRBJ2-1,-,CASSLVETRNEQFF,TGTGCCAGCAGCTTAGTAGAGACAAGGAATGAGCAGTTCTTC
18,TRBV2,-,TRBJ1-5,TRBD1,CASSLGRDRVPGNQPQHF,TGTGCCAGCAGTCTAGGGCGGGACAGGGTTCCAGGGAATCAGCCCCAGCATTTT
16,TRBV7-2,-,TRBJ2-1,TRBD2,CASSLPGTSIDNEQFF,TGTGCCAGCAGCTTACCCGGGACTAGCATCGACAATGAGCAGTTCTTC
15,TRBV28,-,TRBJ1-5,TRBD1,CASTFTGEGNQPQHF,TGTGCCAGCACCTTTACAGGGGAGGGCAATCAGCCCCAGCATTTT
13,TRBV28,-,TRBJ2-3,-,CASSNTPRGTQYF,TGTGCCAGCAGCAACACGCCCCGCGGTACGCAGTATTTT
17,TRBV2,-,TRBJ2-1,TRBD2,CASSPGLAGPNYNEQFF,TGTGCCAGCAGCCCTGGACTAGCGGGACCAAACTACAATGAGCAGTTCTTC
13,TRBV7-6,-,TRBJ1-2,-,CASSLEQGYGYTF,TGTGCCAGCAGCTTGGAACAGGGCTATGGCTACACCTTC
13,TRBV13,-,TRBJ2-3,-,CASSLSGPDTQYF,TGTGCCAGCAGCTTATCGGGTCCAGATACGCAGTATTTT
13,TRBV7-9,-,TRBJ1-1,-,CASRGGMNTEAFF,TGTGCCAGCAGGGGGGGTATGAACACTGAAGCTTTCTTT